Listed here are 14 T cell receptor beta chains from one sample, sequenced in a study of cytomegalovirus exposure and HLA in healthy donors. Primers for the PCR totalled 60 Vbeta and 13 Jbeta. The protocol was immunoSEQ multiplex PCR, while the TCRdb copy is restricted to in-frame clones and leaves out a portion. The sample holds approximately 100,000 clones, around three quarters seen once. The specimen was PBMCs. These receptors originate from a man aged 45-65 years in good health and CMV-seropositive.

This chain uses TRBV7-8 with TRBJ2-5, with a weak D call TRBD2 (5 bases). CDR1 and CDR2 (germline): SGHVS, FQNEAQ. The CDR3 covers 15 residues. Trimming cost V 2 bases and J 1 base, with 11 bases left between them. The CDR3 region is CASSLNGLLQETQYF. In DNA, the CDR3 is TGTGCCAGCAGCTTAAACGGACTGCTCCAAGAGACCCAGTACTTC.

V and J are TRBV2 and TRBJ1-5; D may be TRBD1 (6 bases). V was clipped by 6 bases and J by 3 bases, with 9 bases between them. Germline-derived CDR1 and CDR2 are SNHLY and FYNNEI. This CDR3 contains 13 residues. Written as DNA, the CDR3 is TGTGCCAGCAGCGGACAGAACAATCAGCCCCAGCATTTT. Its translation is CASSGQNNQPQHF.

This chain joins TRBV7-2 and TRBJ2-1, with TRBD1 identical over 9 bases. The CDR3 is made up of 15 amino acids. From germline, CDR1 is SGHTA and CDR2 FQGNSA. V shed 0 bases and J 6 bases; nucleotides not matched to a gene: 3. CDR3 protein: CASSLAGQGINEQFF. CDR3 nucleotide sequence: TGTGCCAGCAGCTTAGCTGGACAGGGGATCAATGAGCAGTTCTTC. Variable domain in full (rest from reference TRBV7-2 and TRBJ2-1): GAGVSQSPSNKVTEKGKDVELRCDPISGHTALYWYRQSLGQGLEFLIYFQGNSAPDKSGLPSDRFSAERTGGSVSTLTIQRTQQEDSAVYLCASSLAGQGINEQFFGPGTRLTVL.

V usage is TRBV5-8 and J usage is TRBJ1-5; D remains ambiguous. The CDR3 loop spans 17 amino acids. CDR1 and CDR2 (germline): SGHTS, YDEGEE. Trimming shortened V by 1 base and J by 0 bases, and 14 bases separated the two germline ends. The CDR3 is CASSLTISIDSNQPQHF. The CDR3, as DNA: TGTGCCAGCAGCTTGACAATATCGATCGATAGCAATCAGCCCCAGCATTTT. Variable domain in full (rest from reference TRBV5-8 and TRBJ1-5): EAGVTQSPTHLIKTRGQQATLRCSPISGHTSVYWYQQALGLGLQFLLWYDEGEERNRGNFPPRFSGRQFPNYSSELNVNALELEDSALYLCASSLTISIDSNQPQHFGDGTRLSIL.

The chain recombines TRBV19 with TRBJ1-4, with a weak D call TRBD1 (6 bases). Looked up from germline, CDR1 is LNHDA and CDR2 is SQIVND (reference sequence). The length of the CDR3 is 14 residues. Between the trimmed V and J ends, which lost 9 bases and 2 bases, there was a span of 13 bases. CDR3 DNA: TGTGCCAGCACCCACAGGGCTACTAATGAAAAACTGTTTTTT. This sequence encodes CASTHRATNEKLFF. The full variable domain, completed using reference TRBV19 and TRBJ1-4, is DGGITQSPKYLFRKEGQNVTLSCEQNLNHDAMYWYRQDPGQGLRLIYYSQIVNDFQKGDIAEGYSVSREKKESFPLTVTSAQKNPTAFYLCASTHRATNEKLFFGSGTQLSVL.

This clone came up once. V gene TRBV2 combines with J gene TRBJ2-7, with D possibly TRBD1 on 6 matching bases. Germline V lookup: CDR1 SNHLY, CDR2 FYNNEI. The CDR3 sequence is 16 residues long. V shed 7 bases and J shed 0 bases, with 19 bases lying between them. CDR3 sequence: CASTSGTGMSSYEQYF. In DNA, the CDR3 is TGTGCCAGCACCAGCGGTACAGGGATGAGCTCCTACGAGCAGTACTTC.

The V and J genes are TRBV9 and TRBJ1-2; 7 nucleotides agree with TRBD1. From germline, CDR1 is SGDLS and CDR2 YYNGEE. V trimming: 0 bases; J trimming: 3 bases; junction bases outside the gene matches: 2. The CDR3 covers 14 residues. The CDR3 coding sequence is TGTGCCAGCAGCGTAGCCGACAGGGACTATGGCTACACCTTC. Encoded protein: CASSVADRDYGYTF. Drawing the rest from reference TRBV9 and TRBJ1-2, the complete variable domain is DSGVTQTPKHLITATGQRVTLRCSPRSGDLSVYWYQQSLDQGLQFLIQYYNGEERAKGNILERFSAQQFPDLHSELNLSSLELGDSALYFCASSVADRDYGYTFGSGTRLTVV.

The CDR3 loop is CASSQELGGGPEAFF. In DNA, the CDR3 is TGCGCCAGCAGCCAAGAACTGGGTGGAGGGCCTGAAGCTTTCTTT. V usage is TRBV4-1 and J usage is TRBJ1-1; D is unresolved. Trimming shortened V by 0 bases and J by 6 bases, and 14 bases separated the two germline ends. Germline-derived CDR1 and CDR2 are MGHRA and YSYEKL. The CDR3 spans 15 residues.

The rearrangement uses TRBV5-1 and TRBJ2-2; 8 positions agree with TRBD2. V shed 3 bases, J shed 3 bases, and the junction held 4 bases outside the gene matches. CDR3 size: 15 residues. Germline lookup yields CDR1 SGHRS and CDR2 YFSETQ. The CDR3 DNA reads TGCGCCAGCAGCTCCCGGGGGGGCCACACCGGGGAGCTGTTTTTT. Amino acid sequence: CASSSRGGHTGELFF.

The rearrangement links TRBV19 to TRBJ2-4, with TRBD2 identical over 8 bases. Germline V gives CDR1 LNHDA, CDR2 SQIVND (reference sequence). The CDR3 consists of 13 residues. J gave up 8 bases and V 6 bases, and 6 bases lay outside the gene matches. CDR3 in DNA: TGTGCCAGTAGCGGGGGGGCCTTGGACATTCAGTACTTC. Its protein product is CASSGGALDIQYF.

V gene TRBV7-9 combines with J gene TRBJ1-2; no clear D. V gave up 0 bases and J gave up 3 bases, with 5 bases separating them. Germline V gene sequence: CDR1 SEHNR, CDR2 FQNEAQ (reference sequence). This CDR3 is 13 amino acids long. The CDR3 loop reads CASSLAKYYGYTF. The CDR3 region has the DNA TGTGCCAGCAGCTTAGCTAAATACTATGGCTACACCTTC.

This clone was recorded once. The chain is built from TRBV5-6 and TRBJ1-1; 7 positions match TRBD1. V gave up 0 bases and J gave up 5 bases; unmatched junction bases: 7. In germline, CDR1 is SGHDT, CDR2 YYEEEE. This CDR3 is 15 amino acids long. CDR3 sequence reads: CASSLERGRGTEAFF. As DNA, the CDR3 is TGTGCCAGCAGCTTGGAGAGGGGCAGGGGGACTGAAGCTTTCTTT.

The chain recombines TRBV19 with TRBJ1-5; TRBD1 matches 7 bases. In germline, CDR1 is LNHDA, CDR2 SQIVND (reference sequence). The CDR3 length is 18 residues. Germline trimming cut 3 bases from V and 2 bases from J; bases unmatched to any gene: 13. DNA for the CDR3: TGTGCCAGTAGTATTACCGACAGGGTCCCCATACGCAATCAGCCCCAGCATTTT. Translated, it gives CASSITDRVPIRNQPQHF. Full variable domain (outside the CDR3, taken from reference TRBV19 and TRBJ1-5): DGGITQSPKYLFRKEGQNVTLSCEQNLNHDAMYWYRQDPGQGLRLIYYSQIVNDFQKGDIAEGYSVSREKKESFPLTVTSAQKNPTAFYLCASSITDRVPIRNQPQHFGDGTRLSIL.

The chain joins TRBV27 to TRBJ1-2; 7 bases map to TRBD1. After removal of 4 bases from V and 3 bases from J, the junction contained 8 bases not matched to a gene. There are 15 residues in the CDR3. CDR1 and CDR2 (germline): MNHEY, SMNVEV (reference sequence). CDR3 in amino acids: CASSSRDRVHYGYTF. The CDR3, as DNA: TGTGCCAGCAGTTCCCGAGACAGGGTCCACTATGGCTACACCTTC.